This TCR beta chain was recovered during a study of tumor and adjacent non-tumor tissue in lung cancer. This sample's RNA came from whole unsorted tissue. Germline-derived CDR1 and CDR2 are MNHNS and SASEGT. The CDR3 runs 13 residues. A modified ARM-PCR protocol with three rounds of nested PCR amplified TCRbeta. TCRdb called the multiplex PCR reads again in MiXCR, with one record for every CDR3 protein. The sample includes 200,000 or so distinct CDR3 sequences, about 71% seen only once; the top ten take approximately 26%. Study conclusions and caveats: Normal lung showed higher cumulative top 100 clone frequency than tumor.

About this clonotype: Antigen unknown. This may be a read error, as it is one base from a much larger clone.

What was sequenced was lung tumor tissue. This TCR came from a man aged 55-75 years with non-small cell lung cancer. The V and J genes are TRBV6-1 and TRBJ2-5; a weak D match, TRBD2 (5 bases). The CDR3: CASKSAGKETHYF. As DNA, the CDR3 is TGTGCCAGCAAATCGGCGGGTAAAGAGACCCATTACTTC.